This TCR beta chain was obtained from a study of shared clonotypes between healthy human individuals. Comments on this clone: Its antigen remains unknown.

Clones were read by immunoSEQ multiplex PCR, and TCRdb kept only the in-frame ones, dropping some. This sample has about 2 million clones, with roughly 94% found just once. Study outcomes and limitations: At large depth, rarefaction still showed sorted-subset sequencing to be incomplete.

Sequencing used naive CD4+ T cells sorted from blood. This sample's subset: CD45RA+ positively selected. This clonotype originated in a man aged 18 to 30 in good health.

This CDR3 is CASSPTAHNSYNEQFF. The CDR3 region has the DNA TGTGCCAGCAGCCCGACAGCCCATAACTCCTACAATGAGCAGTTCTTC. V usage is TRBV9 and J usage is TRBJ2-1, with D possibly TRBD1 on 5 matching bases. Germline V gives CDR1 SGDLS, CDR2 YYNGEE. V was shortened by 4 bases and J by 0 bases, with 14 bases between the two germline ends. There are 16 residues in the CDR3.